The 4 T cell receptor beta chains below come from one sample, sequenced in a study of monozygotic twins with inflammatory bowel disease. TCRdb reanalyzed the 5' RACE reads, giving one entry per CDR3 protein sequence and no DNA. Here the sample table reports 200,000 to 250,000 distinct CDR3 sequences. Sequenced input: blood. All receptors derive from a human donor with ulcerative colitis or Crohn's disease, or a healthy co-twin of an affected twin (not recorded which).

This rearrangement joins TRBV5-1 to TRBJ1-4; TCRdb's D call, TRBD1, is unchecked because there is no DNA. CDR1 and CDR2 from the germline V gene are SGHRS and YFSETQ. The CDR3 spans 15 residues. The CDR3: CASSSGQGANEKLFF.

This chain joins TRBV5-4 and TRBJ2-1; with no DNA, the TCRdb D assignment of TRBD1 cannot be verified. The germline gives CDR1 SGHNT, CDR2 YYREEE (reference sequence). The CDR3 totals 15 residues. CDR3 region: CASSPGQGLLNEQFF.

The J gene is TRBJ2-2, the V gene TRBV5-1; TCRdb calls TRBD1, which cannot be checked without DNA. In germline, CDR1 is SGHRS, CDR2 YFSETQ. The CDR3 length is 13 residues. This chain's CDR3 is CASSSRVTGELFF.

The rearrangement links TRBV20-1 to TRBJ1-1. From germline, CDR1 is DFQATT and CDR2 SNEGSKA (reference sequence). CDR3 length: 13 amino acids. The chain's CDR3 is CSANLRGSTEAFF.